The rows below give T cell receptor beta chains drawn from one sample of a study of T cell repertoires in cytomegalovirus infection. MiXCR was run by TCRdb on the reads, yielding one entry per CDR3 protein. This table has roughly 500,000 distinct CDR3 sequences, around a third appearing once. Their antigens remain unidentified. The material was cultured PBMCs, obtained from culture after CMV antigen stimulation. The receptor set was obtained from a human donor in good health (CMV status not recorded). Some clones in this sample may be carry-over from other donors' samples. Both conserved end residues are part of each CDR3.

V gene | CDR3 protein
TRBV7-6 | CASSSNLGQNNEQFF
TRBV19 | CASSIAPRGQQFF
TRBV19 | CASSPGGGSYNEQFF
TRBV6-5 | CASSYFSGRETQYF
TRBV20-1 | CSARDRLAGRRETQYF
TRBV4-1 | CASSQESLVSNSPLHF
TRBV14 | CASSQAPSGYGGELFF
TRBV28 | CASSRTARSEQYF
TRBV20-1 | CSARGDSGANVLTF
TRBV10-3 | CAISEQGFNSPLHF
TRBV7-9 | CASSLLLRGVGETQYF
TRBV10-3 | CAVLNRFGNTIYF
TRBV13 | CASSEQGAGTGELFF
TRBV7-8 | CASSSSSGGTGELFF
TRBV14 | CASSWTSGTGWQYF
TRBV7-6 | CASSPAPPGGTTDTQYF
TRBV7-2 | CASSLHWSSRNTIYF
TRBV19 | CASSIETPGLAYVDEQFF
TRBV27 | CASFGTRSDAEQFF
TRBV28 | CASSDWTGLGSQPQHF
TRBV28 | CASSTASGSLYGYTF
TRBV24-1 | CATSDLRDNEQFF